This entry lists 19 T cell receptor beta chains sequenced from one sample in a study of OX40 agonist ivuxolimab in advanced cancers. Measured with immunoSEQ multiplex PCR; TCRdb has only the in-frame clones, and not every one. Of 90,000 or so clones in the sample, roughly 90% were seen once. The specimen was CD4+ or CD8+ T cells sorted from blood, collected in a trial of the OX40 agonist ivuxolimab. The receptors shown here come from an adult with an advanced solid tumor such as melanoma, head and neck, liver or kidney cancer.

This clone occurred once. The chain uses TRBV5-1 and TRBJ1-1, with 7 bases aligning to TRBD1. Germline CDR1 reads SGHRS; CDR2 reads YFSETQ. V trimming: 4 bases; J trimming: 6 bases; junction bases outside the gene matches: 15. The CDR3 sequence is 16 residues long. CDR3 sequence: CASSPSWDRDFPEAFF. The DNA of the CDR3 is TGCGCCAGCAGCCCCAGCTGGGACAGAGATTTTCCTGAAGCTTTCTTT.

The rearrangement links TRBV27 to TRBJ2-1; 8 bases line up with TRBD1. There are 15 residues in the CDR3. Trimming at V came to 5 bases and at J to 5 bases, leaving 8 bases not matched to a gene. Germline loops: CDR1 MNHEY, CDR2 SMNVEV (reference sequence). CDR3 sequence reads: CASSPTGTGHNEQFF. CDR3 nucleotide sequence: TGTGCCAGCAGTCCTACCGGGACAGGACACAATGAGCAGTTCTTC.

V usage is TRBV27 and J usage is TRBJ1-2, with D perhaps matching TRBD1 (6 bases). This CDR3 comprises 15 residues. V was clipped by 3 bases and J by 1 base, with 12 bases between them. Germline assignment: CDR1 MNHEY and CDR2 SMNVEV (reference sequence). The DNA of the CDR3 is TGTGCCAGCAGTTTGAGAGGGGGTCATAACTATGGCTACACCTTC. Protein product: CASSLRGGHNYGYTF.

This clone was observed once. This sequence joins TRBV27 and TRBJ1-3, with a tentative D call TRBD1 (5 bases). The length of the CDR3 is 12 residues. Germline CDR1 reads MNHEY; CDR2 reads SMNVEV (reference sequence). Trimming stripped 8 bases from V and 4 bases from J, with 9 bases between. CDR3 nucleotides: TGTGCCAGCGTAGGGGCCGGAAACACCATATATTTT. As protein: CASVGAGNTIYF.

This chain links TRBV10-3 with TRBJ2-7; 8 bases are shared with TRBD2. The CDR3 contains 12 residues. CDR1 is ENHRY, CDR2 SYGVKD, per germline. V dropped 10 bases and J dropped 3; count of bases not matched to a gene: 5. The CDR3: CATLAGRYEQYF. The CDR3 DNA is TGTGCCACTCTAGCGGGCCGCTACGAGCAGTACTTC.

The rearrangement joins TRBV18 to TRBJ2-7; possibly TRBD2 for D (5 bases). The CDR3 has 14 amino acids. CDR1 is KGHSH, CDR2 LQKENI, per germline. The germline V and J ends were trimmed by 0 bases and 6 bases, with 12 bases remaining between them. DNA for the CDR3: TGTGCCAGCTCACCACCGTACGGGGAAGCCGAGCAGTACTTC. Translated, it gives CASSPPYGEAEQYF.

The chain links TRBV21-1 to TRBJ2-4; the table's D call, TRBD2, was not checked against the DNA. TRBV21-1 is marked as a pseudogene. The CDR3 covers 17 residues. The CDR3 bases are TGTGCCAGCAGCAAAGAGGGCCGGGAGTATCCAAAAAACATTCAGTACTTC. Protein product: CASSKEGREYPKNIQYF.

This chain uses TRBV5-4 with TRBJ2-7; TRBD2 matches 10 bases. CDR1 is SGHNT and CDR2 is YYREEE in the germline V gene (reference sequence). The CDR3 extends over 15 amino acids. The ends lost 4 bases at V and 0 bases at J; junction bases unmatched: 4. The CDR3 DNA follows: TGTGCCAGCAGCAAGGGACTAGCGAACTCCTACGAGCAGTACTTC. Translated: CASSKGLANSYEQYF.

This chain links TRBV28 with TRBJ1-2, with D possibly being TRBD1 (5 bases). V was trimmed by 3 bases and J by 8 bases, leaving 13 bases between them. CDR3 length equals 13 residues. CDR1 is MDHEN, CDR2 SYDVKM, per germline. CDR3 bases: TGTGCCAGCAGTTTTGGGAGGGGCACAGGCTACACCTTC. This encodes CASSFGRGTGYTF.

This CDR3 is CASQDINTEAFF. In DNA form, the CDR3 reads TGTGCCAGCCAGGACATCAACACTGAAGCTTTCTTT. The chain is built from TRBV5-8 and TRBJ1-1, with D possibly TRBD1 on 5 matching bases. The CDR3 length is 12 residues. Per the germline V gene, CDR1 is SGHTS and CDR2 is YDEGEE. V lost 7 bases to trimming and J lost 2 bases, with 9 bases between them.

Here the CDR3 DNA reads TGTGCCAGTAGTATAATCCTCCACTCTGGAAACACCATATATTTT. This codes for CASSIILHSGNTIYF. The J gene is TRBJ1-3, the V gene TRBV19; unclear D gene. The V and J ends lost 2 bases and 0 bases respectively, with 8 bases between them. In germline, CDR1 is LNHDA, CDR2 SQIVND (reference sequence). The CDR3 contains 15 residues.

This clone was seen once. The chain joins TRBV13 to TRBJ2-5; D gene ambiguous. Between the trimmed V and J ends, which lost 5 bases and 5 bases, there was a span of 15 bases. In germline, CDR1 is PRHDT, CDR2 FYEKMQ (reference sequence). CDR3 length: 14 amino acids. The CDR3 sequence is CASSPQNAMETQYF. CDR3 nucleotide sequence: TGTGCCAGCAGCCCCCAGAACGCTATGGAGACCCAGTACTTC.

The chain joins TRBV27 to TRBJ1-1; 10 positions agree with TRBD1. This CDR3 comprises 18 residues. The J segment lost 5 bases and the V segment lost 2 bases, leaving 14 bases of the junction unmatched. Germline lookup yields CDR1 MNHEY and CDR2 SMNVEV (reference sequence). CDR3 in amino acids: CASSLTLRQGAWGTEAFF. DNA for the CDR3: TGTGCCAGCAGTTTAACACTCCGACAGGGGGCCTGGGGTACTGAAGCTTTCTTT.

The chain employs TRBV9 and TRBJ1-1; possible D gene TRBD1, 6 bases. V lost 2 bases, J lost 2 bases, and 10 bases lay in between. CDR3 length equals 14 residues. Germline CDR1 reads SGDLS; CDR2 reads YYNGEE. The CDR3, as DNA: TGTGCCAGCAGCGTTGGGGGGCCTAACACTGAAGCTTTCTTT. Residues: CASSVGGPNTEAFF.

The chain joins TRBV6-1 to TRBJ1-1; D perhaps matches TRBD1 (6 bases). V was clipped by 3 bases and J by 4 bases, with 12 bases between them. Per germline, CDR1 MNHNS and CDR2 SASEGT. The CDR3 loop spans 14 amino acids. CDR3 sequence reads: CASSDQGMGTEAFF. The CDR3 DNA is TGTGCCAGCAGTGACCAGGGGATGGGCACTGAAGCTTTCTTT.

This chain joins TRBV27 and TRBJ1-2; 10 nucleotides match TRBD1. CDR3 length: 15 amino acids. Germline V CDR1 and CDR2: MNHEY, SMNVEV (reference sequence). Trimming cost V 4 bases and J 4 bases; bases outside gene matches: 6. CDR3 amino acids: CASSYSTGGRYGYTF. CDR3 bases: TGTGCCAGCAGTTACTCGACAGGGGGCCGCTATGGCTACACCTTC.

The chain has TRBV9 and TRBJ2-2; no definite D call. The CDR3 runs to 16 residues. Trimming took 3 bases from V and 4 from J, leaving 16 bases between them. Germline lookup yields CDR1 SGDLS and CDR2 YYNGEE. The CDR3 sequence: CASSGRSGQATGELFF. The CDR3 coding sequence is TGTGCCAGCAGCGGGCGGTCCGGTCAAGCCACCGGGGAGCTGTTTTTT.

V usage is TRBV4-1 and J usage is TRBJ2-5, with D perhaps TRBD1 (7 bases). Trimming removed 1 base from V and 1 base from J, with 10 bases in between. This CDR3 has 15 residues. Germline V lookup: CDR1 MGHRA, CDR2 YSYEKL. CDR3: CASSQGQGGQETQYF. The CDR3 DNA follows: TGCGCCAGCAGCCAAGGCCAGGGGGGCCAAGAGACCCAGTACTTC.

CDR3 in amino acids: CSVGSGMGIMNTEAFF. The CDR3 DNA is TGCAGCGTTGGGTCTGGGATGGGGATCATGAACACTGAAGCTTTCTTT. J is TRBJ1-1 and V is TRBV29-1; no reliable D call. CDR3 length: 16 residues. Trimming cost V 4 bases and J 0 bases, with 18 bases left between them. The germline V gene encodes CDR1 SQVTM and CDR2 ANQGSEA.